This is a list of T cell receptor beta chains from one sample in a study of regulatory T cells. The repertoire was sequenced with immunoSEQ multiplex PCR; TCRdb's copy has only in-frame clones and lacks some. The sample consists of under 3,000 clones, about 91% of them appearing once. Sequenced sample: CD4+ Tregs sorted from blood. The source of these receptors is a child under 18 with CD3G deficiency. The conserved cysteine and the conserved F or W are not part of the CDR3 here. Expanded clones are given a class, and other clones once, few, many or no size at all.

TRBV18	.	TRBJ2-7	ASSPGLGGEQY
TRBV28	.	TRBJ1-5	ASKTGHGANQPQH
TRBV11-2	.	TRBJ2-5	ASSLDPSRETQY
TRBV6-1	.	TRBJ1-5	ASSADRGRQPQH
TRBV14	once	TRBJ1-2	ARPKTRDRAGYT
TRBV11-2	.	TRBJ2-1	ASSGGAGGVDEQF
TRBV28	.	TRBJ2-1	ASSLRLAGGNEQF
TRBV28	once	TRBJ1-1	ASSPQGKGNTNTEAF
TRBV29-1	.	TRBJ2-3	SAGGECRDSTDTQY
TRBV11-2	.	TRBJ2-7	ASSLAGQGTYEQY
TRBV6-1	.	.	ASSIERGEQY
TRBV28	.	TRBJ2-7	ASRGRWASYEQY
TRBV6-1	.	TRBJ2-1	ASSATGVDEQF
TRBV7-8	.	TRBJ2-1	ASSRERQGRGNEQF
TRBV7-9	.	TRBJ1-1	ASSLRGSTEAF
TRBV28	.	TRBJ2-7	ASSSPGTTYEQY
TRBV6-1	.	TRBJ1-2	ASSEGARRTYGYT
TRBV28	.	TRBJ2-7	ASSFRGTGYEQY
TRBV28	.	TRBJ2-6	ASSTEGAGANVLT
TRBV7-9	once	TRBJ2-5	ASSLLGRQETQY
TRBV19	.	TRBJ2-1	ASSIGLAGGPLQF
TRBV19	.	TRBJ2-2	ASRGGRTGELF
TRBV5-1	.	TRBJ2-1	ASSRGTSGANEQF
TRBV6-6	.	TRBJ2-7	ASSYATRGEQY
TRBV18	once	TRBJ2-7	ASSPHPSGSSYEQY
TRBV28	.	TRBJ1-1	ASSFGGLSTEAF
TRBV19	.	TRBJ2-2	ASSRPGPTGELL
TRBV6-6	.	TRBJ2-1	ASSGTSGLNEQF